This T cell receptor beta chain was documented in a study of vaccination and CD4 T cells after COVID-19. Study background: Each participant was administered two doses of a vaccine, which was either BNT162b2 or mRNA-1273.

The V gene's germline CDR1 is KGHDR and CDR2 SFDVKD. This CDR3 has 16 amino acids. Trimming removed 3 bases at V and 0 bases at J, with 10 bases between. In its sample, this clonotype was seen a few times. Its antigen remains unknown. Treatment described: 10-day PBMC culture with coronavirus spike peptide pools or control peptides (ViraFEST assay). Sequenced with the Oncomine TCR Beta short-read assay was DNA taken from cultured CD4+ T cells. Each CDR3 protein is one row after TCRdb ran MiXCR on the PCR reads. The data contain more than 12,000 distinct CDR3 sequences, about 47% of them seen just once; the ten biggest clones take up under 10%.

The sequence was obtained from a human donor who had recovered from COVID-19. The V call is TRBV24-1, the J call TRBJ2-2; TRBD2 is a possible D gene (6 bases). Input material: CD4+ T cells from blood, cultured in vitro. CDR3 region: CATSDPLAPNTGELFF. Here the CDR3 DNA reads TGTGCCACCAGTGATCCACTAGCCCCGAACACCGGGGAGCTGTTTTTT.